The entry below gives a single T cell receptor beta chain sequence along with its context. The data stem from a study of Graves' ophthalmopathy and Graves' hyperthyroidism. V gave up 2 bases and J gave up 4 bases; unmatched junction bases: 16. Germline-derived CDR1 and CDR2 are ENHRY and SYGVKD. The CDR3 has 18 residues. Amplification targeted the TCR beta CDR3 regions, with RNA transcripts as the source material. The first-round RT-PCR employed HTBI primers together with the Qiagen OneStep RT-PCR kit. A multiplex PCR was then performed as the second round. TCRdb redid the calling of the multiplex PCR reads with MiXCR, one entry per CDR3 protein. The data show more than 1,000,000 distinct CDR3 sequences, about two fifths seen once.

The rearrangement uses TRBV10-3 and TRBJ2-7, with 8 positions matching TRBD1. Material for sequencing was peripheral blood or thyroid tissue (not recorded which). The TCR originated in an adult man with Graves' hyperthyroidism. The CDR3 DNA reads as TGTGCCATCAGTGAGCCGCAGACAGGGGAGACTGAGATTTACGAGCAGTACTTC. This sequence encodes CAISEPQTGETEIYEQYF.